The 21 T cell receptor beta chains listed next were all sequenced from one sample in a study of T cells in Graves' hyperthyroidism and ophthalmopathy. It was RNA transcripts that yielded the amplified TCR beta CDR3 regions. HTBI primers were employed in a first-round RT-PCR of the TCR CDR3. TCRdb re-called the multiplex PCR reads with MiXCR, one entry per CDR3 protein. The sample has approximately 560,000 distinct CDR3 sequences, about 43% seen once; the top ten hold approximately 8.2%. Material: peripheral blood or thyroid tissue (not recorded which). These receptors came from a woman in her late teens or twenties with Graves' hyperthyroidism.

Many counts were recorded for this clonotype. This sequence joins TRBV7-9 and TRBJ1-5; D is ambiguous. Germline assignment: CDR1 SEHNR and CDR2 FQNEAQ (reference sequence). The CDR3 consists of 12 residues. V shed 5 bases and J shed 6 bases, with 8 bases lying between them. The CDR3 bases are TGTGCCAGCAGCCGCGGTGGTCAGCCCCAGCATTTT. Protein: CASSRGGQPQHF.

For the CDR3, the DNA is TGTGCCAGCAGTTTCTCCGGGACAGGGGGCCGGGTAGACACCTTC. Its translation is CASSFSGTGGRVDTF. The rearrangement links TRBV2 to TRBJ1-2; 12 bases line up with TRBD1. The length of the CDR3 is 15 residues. V lost 5 bases, J lost 12 bases, and 13 bases stayed unmatched. Germline V CDR1 and CDR2: SNHLY, FYNNEI.

V and J are TRBV10-1 and TRBJ1-2; 7 bases line up with TRBD1. This CDR3 is 14 amino acids long. Germline CDR1 reads WNHNN; CDR2 reads SYGVQD (reference sequence). V was pared by 6 bases and J by 5 bases, with 9 bases of the junction left unmatched. The CDR3 spells CASSHTGVGYGYTF. In DNA form, the CDR3 reads TGCGCCAGCAGCCATACAGGGGTGGGGTATGGCTACACCTTC.

The J gene is TRBJ1-5, the V gene TRBV19; the D gene is possibly TRBD1 (5 bases). Germline V gives CDR1 LNHDA, CDR2 SQIVND (reference sequence). The CDR3 totals 13 residues. V lost 4 bases, J lost 7 bases, and 11 bases lay in between. The CDR3 nucleotides are TGTGCCAGTAGTAGCCAGGGTCGACAGCCCCAGCATTTT. Translating gives CASSSQGRQPQHF.

This chain links TRBV5-6 with TRBJ2-2, with no clear D. The ends were cut back, 3 bases at V and 5 bases at J, with 8 bases in the middle. From germline, CDR1 is SGHDT and CDR2 YYEEEE. This CDR3 comprises 13 residues. The CDR3 protein is CASSSRMTGELFF. Written as DNA, the CDR3 is TGTGCCAGCAGCTCAAGAATGACCGGGGAGCTGTTTTTT.

A remark on this clonotype: At one end, the junction sequence differs from germline, possibly due to a read error. The V and J genes are TRBV2 and TRBJ2-6, with D possibly TRBD1 on 6 matching bases. Germline values: CDR1 SNHLY, CDR2 FYNNEI. The CDR3 totals 16 residues. The CDR3 DNA sequence: TGCGCCAGCAGCCGGGACACCCGAGGTGGGGCCAACGTCCTGACTTTC. Its translation: CASSRDTRGGANVLTF.

In its sample, this clonotype was seen many times. V usage is TRBV10-3 and J usage is TRBJ1-4; possibly TRBD1 for D (6 bases). The CDR3 is 13 residues long. The V and J ends lost 8 bases and 8 bases respectively, with 15 bases between them. Germline lookup yields CDR1 ENHRY and CDR2 SYGVKD. The CDR3 reads CAIRGGQGEKLFF. CDR3 sequence (DNA): TGTGCCATCCGGGGAGGGCAGGGGGAAAAACTGTTTTTT.

This chain joins TRBV19 and TRBJ1-5, with 8 bases matching TRBD1. Trimming at V came to 3 bases and at J to 6 bases, leaving 13 bases not matched to a gene. Looked up from germline, CDR1 is LNHDA and CDR2 is SQIVND (reference sequence). The CDR3 runs 17 residues. In DNA form, the CDR3 reads TGTGCCAGTAGTATTCGGAACCCGGACAGGGAGGGTCAGCCCCAGCATTTT. The encoded protein is CASSIRNPDREGQPQHF.

This clonotype was counted at least ten times. The chain couples TRBV7-9 to TRBJ1-4, with D perhaps TRBD1 (5 bases). CDR1 is SEHNR and CDR2 is FQNEAQ in the germline V gene (reference sequence). Trimming took 2 bases from V and 6 from J, leaving 10 bases between them. CDR3 size: 14 residues. CDR3 DNA: TGTGCCAGCAGCTTAACCACAGGTTATGAAAAACTGTTTTTT. The encoded protein is CASSLTTGYEKLFF.

V gene TRBV19 combines with J gene TRBJ2-5; 12 bases fit TRBD2. The CDR3 contains 16 residues. The germline gives CDR1 LNHDA, CDR2 SQIVND (reference sequence). Germline trimming cut 7 bases from V and 1 base from J; bases unmatched to any gene: 7. The CDR3 protein is CASKGLAGSTQETQYF. As DNA, the CDR3 is TGTGCCAGTAAGGGACTAGCGGGTTCAACCCAAGAGACCCAGTACTTC.

Details on this clonotype: Because the CDR3's place on the DNA is in doubt, the DNA is left out and the CDR3 is given as listed by TCRdb. This sequence joins TRBV7-9 and TRBJ1-4; TRBD1 was called by the table and not checked on the DNA. The germline CDR1 and CDR2 sequences are SEHNR and FQNEAQ (reference sequence). Including both end residues, the CDR3 is 16 amino acids long. The CDR3 is CASSLVEQQGAGNCFF.

In regard to this clonotype: Here the CDR3 omits its conserved ending phenylalanine or tryptophan, so a read error is the likely source. The J gene is TRBJ2-2, the V gene TRBV29-1, with D perhaps matching TRBD2 (6 bases). The CDR3 has 14 amino acids. The V gene's germline CDR1 is SQVTM and CDR2 ANQGSEA. The V end lost 4 bases, the J end lost 1 base, and 10 bases lay between the germline ends. The chain's CDR3 is CSVVREWNTGELFS. As DNA, the CDR3 is TGCAGCGTTGTTCGGGAGTGGAACACCGGGGAGCTGTTTTCT.

The chain couples TRBV5-1 to TRBJ2-7, with 12 positions matching TRBD1. The CDR3 totals 16 residues. Germline V gene data show CDR1 as SGHRS and CDR2 as YFSETQ. V shed 3 bases, J shed 5 bases, and the junction held 9 bases outside the gene matches. This CDR3 reads CASSSPGTGGRDEQYF. The CDR3 DNA reads TGCGCCAGCAGCTCGCCCGGGACAGGGGGCAGGGACGAGCAGTACTTC.

The V and J genes are TRBV7-3 and TRBJ1-6, with a tentative D call TRBD1 (6 bases). The germline CDR1 and CDR2 sequences are SGHTA and FQGTGA. The CDR3 is made up of 15 amino acids. V was clipped by 5 bases and J by 5 bases, with 13 bases between them. DNA for the CDR3: TGTGCCAGCAGCCGGGAGGGGGGAAATAATTCACCCCTCCACTTT. Amino acid sequence: CASSREGGNNSPLHF.

This chain uses TRBV15 with TRBJ1-5, with 7 bases that match TRBD1. The CDR3 runs to 15 residues. The V segment lost 6 bases and the J segment 0 bases; nucleotides outside the gene matches: 5. Germline V gives CDR1 LNHNV, CDR2 YYDKDF (reference sequence). CDR3 sequence: CATRGQGDSNQPQHF. For the CDR3, the DNA is TGTGCCACCAGAGGTCAGGGGGATAGCAATCAGCCCCAGCATTTT.

At least ten counts were recorded for this clonotype. The genes are TRBV29-1 and TRBJ2-5; maybe TRBD1 (6 bases). V was cut by 8 bases and J by 4 bases, with 17 bases left in between. The germline gives CDR1 SQVTM, CDR2 ANQGSEA. The CDR3 contains 13 residues. The CDR3 loop is CSLRTGRGETQYF. In DNA form, the CDR3 reads TGCAGCCTCCGAACAGGGAGAGGAGAGACCCAGTACTTC.

This clonotype was seen only a few times. The chain employs TRBV9 and TRBJ1-1; tentative D call: TRBD1 (6 bases). V was clipped by 4 bases and J by 7 bases, with 17 bases between them. This CDR3 has 14 residues. Germline V lookup: CDR1 SGDLS, CDR2 YYNGEE. This chain's CDR3 is CASSFRDTGIEAFF. CDR3 bases: TGTGCCAGCAGCTTCCGGGACACAGGGATTGAAGCTTTCTTT.

This clonotype was seen at least ten times. This sequence joins TRBV7-2 and TRBJ2-5; 13 nucleotides match TRBD2. CDR1 is SGHTA, CDR2 FQGNSA, per germline. This CDR3 has 16 amino acids. With 5 bases clipped from V and 3 bases from J, the junction kept 6 bases outside the gene matches. The chain's CDR3 is CASSPTGLAGEETQYF. The CDR3 bases are TGTGCCAGCAGCCCTACAGGACTAGCGGGAGAAGAGACCCAGTACTTC.

The chain combines TRBV10-1 with TRBJ1-6; 10 bases fit TRBD1. Unmatched junction bases numbered 22, after V lost 3 bases and J lost 5 bases. Looked up from germline, CDR1 is WNHNN and CDR2 is SYGVQD (reference sequence). The CDR3 has 22 residues. The CDR3 here is CASSDRAGTGEETQKNNSPLHF. CDR3 nucleotide sequence: TGCGCCAGCAGTGATCGGGCCGGGACAGGGGAAGAGACCCAAAAAAATAATTCACCCCTCCACTTT.

This clonotype occurred a few times. The J gene is TRBJ1-5, the V gene TRBV19; D ambiguous. V dropped 5 bases and J dropped 7 bases, with 12 bases sitting between them. In germline, CDR1 is LNHDA, CDR2 SQIVND (reference sequence). The CDR3 covers 13 residues. The CDR3 loop reads CASSSSPGQPQHF. DNA for the CDR3: TGTGCCAGTAGTTCCAGCCCCGGACAGCCCCAGCATTTT.

The CDR3 here is CASSWTEGNYGYTF. CDR3 sequence (DNA): TGTGCCAGCAGCTGGACCGAGGGGAACTATGGCTACACCTTC. The genes are TRBV2 and TRBJ1-2, with a possible D match to TRBD1 (5 bases). V lost 6 bases to trimming and J lost 2 bases, with 13 bases between them. The CDR3 sequence is 14 residues long. CDR1 and CDR2 (germline): SNHLY, FYNNEI. Full variable domain (remainder filled in from reference TRBV2 and TRBJ1-2): EPEVTQTPSHQVTQMGQEVILRCVPISNHLYFYWYRQILGQKVEFLVSFYNNEISEKSEIFDDQFSVERPDGSNFTLKIRSTKLEDSAMYFCASSWTEGNYGYTFGSGTRLTVV.